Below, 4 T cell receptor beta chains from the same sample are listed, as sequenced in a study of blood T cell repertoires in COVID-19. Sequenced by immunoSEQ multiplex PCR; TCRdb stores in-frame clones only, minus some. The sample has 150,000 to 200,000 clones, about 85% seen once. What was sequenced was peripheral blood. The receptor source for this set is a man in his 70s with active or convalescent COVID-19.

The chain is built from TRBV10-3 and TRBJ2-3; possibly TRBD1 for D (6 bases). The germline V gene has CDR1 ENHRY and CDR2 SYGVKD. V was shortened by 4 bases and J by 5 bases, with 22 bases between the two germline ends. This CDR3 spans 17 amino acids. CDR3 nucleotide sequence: TGTGCCATCAGTGGTTCTGGGGCAGGGGCGTCCGGAGATACGCAGTATTTT. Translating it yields CAISGSGAGASGDTQYF.

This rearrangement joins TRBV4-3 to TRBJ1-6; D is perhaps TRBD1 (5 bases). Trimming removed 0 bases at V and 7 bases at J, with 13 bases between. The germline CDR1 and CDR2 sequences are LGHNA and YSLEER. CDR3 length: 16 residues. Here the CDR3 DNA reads TGCGCCAGCAGCCAAGATCCCGGGGGTAAAAATTCACCCCTCCACTTT. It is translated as CASSQDPGGKNSPLHF.

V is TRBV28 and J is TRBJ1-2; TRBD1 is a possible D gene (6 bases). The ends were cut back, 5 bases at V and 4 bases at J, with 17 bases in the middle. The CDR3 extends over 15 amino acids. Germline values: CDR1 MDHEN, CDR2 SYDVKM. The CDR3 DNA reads TGTGCCAGCAGTCGGACGGACAGAATCTTCTATGGCTACACCTTC. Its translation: CASSRTDRIFYGYTF.

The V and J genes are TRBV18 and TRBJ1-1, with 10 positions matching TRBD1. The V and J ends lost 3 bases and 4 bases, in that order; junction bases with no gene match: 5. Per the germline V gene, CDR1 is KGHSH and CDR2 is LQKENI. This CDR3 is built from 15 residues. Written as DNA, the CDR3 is TGTGCCAGCTCACCCCTCGGACAGGGGGTCACTGAAGCTTTCTTT. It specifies CASSPLGQGVTEAFF.